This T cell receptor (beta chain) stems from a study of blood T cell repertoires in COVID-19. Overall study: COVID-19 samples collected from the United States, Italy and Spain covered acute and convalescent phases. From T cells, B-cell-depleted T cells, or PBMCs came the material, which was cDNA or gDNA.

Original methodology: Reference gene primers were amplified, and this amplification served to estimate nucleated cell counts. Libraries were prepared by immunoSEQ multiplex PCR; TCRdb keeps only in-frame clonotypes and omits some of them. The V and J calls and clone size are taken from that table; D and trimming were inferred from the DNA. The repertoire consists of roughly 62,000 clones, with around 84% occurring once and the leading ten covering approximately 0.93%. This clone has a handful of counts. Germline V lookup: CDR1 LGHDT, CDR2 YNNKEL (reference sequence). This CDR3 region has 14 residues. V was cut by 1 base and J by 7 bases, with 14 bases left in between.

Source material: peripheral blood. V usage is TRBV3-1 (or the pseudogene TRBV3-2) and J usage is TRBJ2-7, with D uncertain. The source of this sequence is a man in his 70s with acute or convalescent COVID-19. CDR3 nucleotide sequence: TGTGCCAGCAGCCAAGGGTCGACACTTCGGGAGCAGTACTTC. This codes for CASSQGSTLREQYF.